The rows below give T cell receptor beta chains drawn from one sample of a study of blood T cell repertoires in COVID-19. Assay used: immunoSEQ multiplex PCR; TCRdb lists only in-frame clones, some missing. The data contain 90,000 to 120,000 clones, roughly 90% of them seen just once; the ten biggest clones take up 5% to 7%. Sequenced: peripheral blood. These receptor sequences come from a man between 70 and 80 years old with acute or convalescent COVID-19. Each CDR3 is given with its conserved first and last residue. Fields, in order: V gene, D gene, clone size, CDR3 length, J gene, CDR3 DNA, CDR3 protein. A D gene is named only where the DNA matches it firmly. Not all rows give a size; the values are once, few, many and, for expanded clones, a class.

TRBV2,.,.,13,TRBJ2-5,TGTGCCAGCAGTGGTGGCGGGCAAGAGACCCAGTACTTC,CASSGGGQETQYF
TRBV24-1,TRBD1,.,14,TRBJ2-1,TGTGCCACCAGCCTGGGACAGGGTCCCAATGAGCAGTTCTTC,CATSLGQGPNEQFF
TRBV7-2,TRBD1,.,13,TRBJ1-2,TGTGCCAGCAGCTCTTCGACAGGGGCAGGCTACACCTTC,CASSSSTGAGYTF
TRBV23-1,.,.,15,TRBJ2-5,TGCGCCAGCAGTCTAGGGGAAAAGTGGGAAGAGACCCAGTACTTC,CASSLGEKWEETQYF
TRBV18,TRBD1,once,14,TRBJ1-5,TGTGCCAGCTCACCGGGACAGACAAATCAGCCCCAGCATTTT,CASSPGQTNQPQHF
TRBV18,TRBD1,.,14,TRBJ1-1,TGTGCCAGCTCCCCCCGGACAGGGAACACTGAAGCTTTCTTT,CASSPRTGNTEAFF
TRBV5-4,.,.,15,TRBJ2-2,TGTGCCAGCAGCTGGTGGGGGAGGAGCACCGGGGAGCTGTTTTTT,CASSWWGRSTGELFF
TRBV7-9,TRBD1,.,14,TRBJ1-2,TGTGCCAGCAGAATGGCAGGGGGCGACGATGGCTACACCTTC,CASRMAGGDDGYTF
TRBV13,.,.,15,TRBJ2-7,TGTGCCAGCAGCTTGAGGCGGGACGGATCCTACGAGCAGTACTTC,CASSLRRDGSYEQYF
TRBV10-3,.,.,12,TRBJ1-1,TGTGCCATCAGTGTTGGGCCCACTGAAGCTTTCTTT,CAISVGPTEAFF
TRBV11-2,TRBD2,.,16,TRBJ2-1,TGTGCCAGCAGCCCGATCGGGAGGATGGCGGGACATGAGCAGTTCTTC,CASSPIGRMAGHEQFF
TRBV19,.,.,14,TRBJ2-7,TGTGCCAGTAGTATAGTCAACACCGCCTACGAGCAGTACTTC,CASSIVNTAYEQYF
TRBV9,.,.,14,TRBJ1-2,TGTGCCAGCAGCCAGGATAGGGGGGGAGGTGGCTACACCTTC,CASSQDRGGGGYTF
TRBV7-6,.,.,15,TRBJ1-3,TGTGCCAGCAGCCCCTACCCCACCTCTGGAAACACCATATATTTT,CASSPYPTSGNTIYF
TRBV7-9,TRBD2,.,13,TRBJ2-3,TGTGCCAGCCCCGGACTAGGTTCAGATACGCAGTATTTT,CASPGLGSDTQYF
TRBV11-3,.,.,15,TRBJ1-4,TGTGCCAGCAGCTTACGGACAGCAACTAATGAAAAACTGTTTTTT,CASSLRTATNEKLFF
TRBV11-2,.,once,13,TRBJ2-3,TGTGCCAGCAGCCTCCCGAGCACAGATACGCAGTATTTT,CASSLPSTDTQYF
TRBV6-5,TRBD1,.,15,TRBJ2-2,TGTGCCAGCCGACAGGGGGGACCAAACACCGGGGAGCTGTTTTTT,CASRQGGPNTGELFF
TRBV24-1,TRBD2,.,18,TRBJ2-1,TGTGCCACCAGTGATAATAGCGGGAGCCGTTTATTTGGTAATGAGCAGTTCTTC,CATSDNSGSRLFGNEQFF
TRBV19,TRBD2,.,14,TRBJ2-5,TGTGCCAGTAGGATGGCGGGGGGCCAAGAGACCCAGTACTTC,CASRMAGGQETQYF
TRBV11-2,TRBD1,.,13,TRBJ1-1,TGTGCCAGCAGCTCCGGACAGGGAACTGAAGCTTTCTTT,CASSSGQGTEAFF
TRBV24-1,TRBD1,.,14,TRBJ1-1,TGTGCCACCAGCAGGACAGGGGAGAACACTGAAGCTTTCTTT,CATSRTGENTEAFF
TRBV6-1,.,.,13,TRBJ1-2,TGTGCCAGCAGTGACCCAGGAAACTATGGCTACACCTTC,CASSDPGNYGYTF
TRBV10-3,TRBD1,.,14,TRBJ1-1,TGTGCCATCAGAGGGACAGGGGCAGACACTGAAGCTTTCTTT,CAIRGTGADTEAFF
TRBV10-1,.,.,13,TRBJ2-5,TGCGCCAGCAGTGAGCAGGGGTGGGAGACCCAGTACTTC,CASSEQGWETQYF
TRBV19,.,.,13,TRBJ1-1,TGTGCCAGTGACAACAGGGTGAACACTGAAGCTTTCTTT,CASDNRVNTEAFF
TRBV28,.,.,13,TRBJ2-1,TGTGCCAGCAGTTTACTAAGAGAAAATGAGCAGTTCTTC,CASSLLRENEQFF
TRBV28,.,.,16,TRBJ1-2,TGTGCCAGCAGTTTACCCCTTCAAGGCTATGGAGGTGGCTACACCTTC,CASSLPLQGYGGGYTF
TRBV20-1,.,.,12,TRBJ1-2,TGCAGTGCTAGTTCGGGGGGCTATGGCTACACCTTC,CSASSGGYGYTF
TRBV7-9,.,.,15,TRBJ1-2,TGTGCCAGCAGCTTAGGGGGCAGGGGAGCCTATGGCTACACCTTC,CASSLGGRGAYGYTF
TRBV29-1,TRBD2,.,14,TRBJ2-5,TGCAGCGTTGAAGATGACCTAGCGGGAGAGACCCAGTACTTC,CSVEDDLAGETQYF
TRBV2,.,.,15,TRBJ2-6,TGTGCCAGCCTCCGAAGAGGCTCTGGGGCCAACGTCCTGACTTTC,CASLRRGSGANVLTF
TRBV3-1/TRBV3-2,.,.,15,TRBJ2-7,TGTGCCAGCAGCAAGAGGGGACTCGCCTTCTACGAGCAGTACTTC,CASSKRGLAFYEQYF
TRBV19,TRBD1,once,15,TRBJ1-1,TGTGCCAGTAGTACCCGGGACAGGGGGAACACTGAAGCTTTCTTT,CASSTRDRGNTEAFF
TRBV25-1,TRBD1,.,13,TRBJ1-6,TGTGCCAGCGGGGGACAGGGGCAATCACCCCTCCACTTT,CASGGQGQSPLHF
TRBV2,.,.,13,TRBJ1-5,TGTGCCAGCGTGGGGGCAAGCAATCAGCCCCAGCATTTT,CASVGASNQPQHF
TRBV7-9,TRBD2,.,15,TRBJ2-3,TGTGCCAGCAGCTCCAGCGGGAGTTGGTCCGGTACGCAGTATTTT,CASSSSGSWSGTQYF
TRBV18,TRBD1,.,14,TRBJ1-1,TGTGCCAGCTCCTTGGACAGGGGCCACCCTGAAGCTTTCTTT,CASSLDRGHPEAFF
TRBV6-5,.,few,15,TRBJ1-5,TGTGCCAGCAGTCCATCGGGGGAGGGTAACCAGCCCCAGCATTTT,CASSPSGEGNQPQHF
TRBV29-1,TRBD2,.,15,TRBJ2-1,TGCAGCGTTGCGGGTACTAGCGGGATCTACAATGAGCAGTTCTTC,CSVAGTSGIYNEQFF
TRBV7-3,.,.,15,TRBJ2-7,TGTGCCAGCAGCTTACACCCGGGAATTTCCTACGAGCAGTACTTC,CASSLHPGISYEQYF
TRBV6-6,.,.,14,TRBJ1-5,TGTGCCAGCAGGACAACCGGGACAAATCAGCCCCAGCATTTT,CASRTTGTNQPQHF
TRBV11-2,.,.,13,TRBJ1-1,TGTGCCAGCAGTCTCAGGGCAGGGACTGAAGCTTTCTTT,CASSLRAGTEAFF
TRBV30,TRBD1,.,15,TRBJ2-2,TGTGCCTGGAGTGTAGTGACAGGGGGAATCGGGGAGCTGTTTTTT,CAWSVVTGGIGELFF
TRBV5-1,TRBD1,.,14,TRBJ2-1,TGCGCCAGCAGCTCAGGACAGGGTGGTAGTGAGCAGTTCTTC,CASSSGQGGSEQFF
TRBV10-1,TRBD1,.,16,TRBJ1-5,TGCGCCAGCTTAAATCACAGGGGACGGGTCAATCAGCCCCAGCATTTT,CASLNHRGRVNQPQHF
TRBV6-5,.,.,13,TRBJ2-3,TGTGCCAGCAGCTCCACTAGCACAGATACGCAGTATTTT,CASSSTSTDTQYF
TRBV14,TRBD2,.,12,TRBJ2-7,TGTGCCAGCAGCGCTAGCGGATACGAGCAGTACTTC,CASSASGYEQYF
TRBV20-1,TRBD1,.,15,TRBJ1-5,TGCAGTGCTAGTAGGACAGGGAGGGGGAATCAGCCCCAGCATTTT,CSASRTGRGNQPQHF
TRBV15,.,.,17,TRBJ2-1,TGTGCCACCAGCAGATTACAGGGAGAGGCCTTTTCGGATGAGCAGTTCTTC,CATSRLQGEAFSDEQFF
TRBV13,TRBD2,.,19,TRBJ2-2,TGTGCCAGCAGTTTCCGCCGGGAGGGTACGGGAGTTAGGACCGGGGAGCTGTTTTTT,CASSFRREGTGVRTGELFF
TRBV6-2/TRBV6-3,TRBD1,.,15,TRBJ2-7,TGTGCCAGCAGTGACCCGGGACAGGGATCCTACGAGCAGTACTTC,CASSDPGQGSYEQYF
TRBV5-5,.,.,13,TRBJ1-3,TGTGCCAGCAGCCCCGGTCGAGGAAACACCATATATTTT,CASSPGRGNTIYF
TRBV4-2,.,.,15,TRBJ2-7,TGTGCCAGCAGCCTGTCCGGGGGTGACACCTACGAGCAGTACTTC,CASSLSGGDTYEQYF
TRBV7-2,TRBD2,.,13,TRBJ2-2,TGTGTCAGCGGGGCTAGGAACACCGGGGAGCTGTTTTTT,CVSGARNTGELFF